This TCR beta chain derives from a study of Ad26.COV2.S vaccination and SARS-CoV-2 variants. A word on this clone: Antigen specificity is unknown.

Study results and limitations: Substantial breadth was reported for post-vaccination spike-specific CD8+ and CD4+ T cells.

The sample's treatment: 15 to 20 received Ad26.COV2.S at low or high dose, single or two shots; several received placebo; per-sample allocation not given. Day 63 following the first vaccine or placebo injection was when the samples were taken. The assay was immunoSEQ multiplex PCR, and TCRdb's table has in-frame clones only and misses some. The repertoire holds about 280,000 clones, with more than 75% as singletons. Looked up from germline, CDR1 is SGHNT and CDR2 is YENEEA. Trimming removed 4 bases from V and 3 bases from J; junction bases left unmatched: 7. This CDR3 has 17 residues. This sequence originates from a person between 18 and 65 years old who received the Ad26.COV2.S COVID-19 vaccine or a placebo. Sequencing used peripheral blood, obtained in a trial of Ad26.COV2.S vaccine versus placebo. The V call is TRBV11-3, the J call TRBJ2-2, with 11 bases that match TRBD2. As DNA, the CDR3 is TGTGCCAGCAGCTCCCGACTAGCGGGGTTCGACACCGGGGAGCTGTTTTTT. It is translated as CASSSRLAGFDTGELFF.